Below, 22 T cell receptor beta chains from the same sample are listed, as sequenced in a study of early T cells in non-severe SARS-CoV-2 infection. TCRdb re-called the 5' RACE reads with MiXCR, one entry per CDR3 protein. Of 60,000 to 70,000 distinct CDR3 sequences listed, 9.1% are singletons. The sequenced sample was whole blood. Every receptor here comes from an adult who was a healthcare worker with PCR-confirmed SARS-CoV-2 infection or an uninfected control (not recorded which).

V is TRBV18 and J is TRBJ1-1; TRBD1 aligns across 9 bases. Germline-derived CDR1 and CDR2 are KGHSH and LQKENI. Trimming at V came to 0 bases and at J to 4 bases, leaving 6 bases not matched to a gene. This CDR3 is 16 amino acids long. The CDR3 here is CASSPPRTGVITEAFF. The CDR3 coding sequence is TGTGCCAGCTCACCACCGCGGACAGGGGTAATCACTGAAGCTTTCTTT.

This chain connects TRBV7-9 to TRBJ1-3; 7 bases map to TRBD1. The CDR3 extends over 14 amino acids. Trimming removed 5 bases from V and 0 bases from J; junction bases left unmatched: 1. Germline V gives CDR1 SEHNR, CDR2 FQNEAQ (reference sequence). CDR3 sequence reads: CASSQGGSGNTIYF. For the CDR3, the DNA is TGTGCCAGCAGCCAGGGGGGCTCTGGAAACACCATATATTTT.

The chain combines TRBV5-3 with TRBJ2-4, with 9 positions matching TRBD2. TRBV5-3 counts as an open reading frame of uncertain function. J gave up 14 bases and V 9 bases, and 15 bases lay outside the gene matches. The CDR3 is 13 amino acids. CDR3 sequence: CATLGTSSLDKYF. The CDR3 nucleotides read TGTGCCACCCTGGGGACTAGCAGCTTAGATAAGTACTTC.

The chain is built from TRBV10-3 and TRBJ2-2; TRBD2 might be the D (5 bases). The CDR3 length is 14 residues. The ends were cut back, 7 bases at V and 0 bases at J, with 9 bases in the middle. Germline CDR1 is ENHRY and CDR2 is SYGVKD. Written as DNA, the CDR3 is TGTGCCATCACGCTAGCAGCGAACACCGGGGAGCTGTTTTTT. Protein sequence: CAITLAANTGELFF.

About this clonotype: Sequence at one end of the junction differs from germline and may be a read error. The chain uses TRBV2 and TRBJ1-1, with TRBD1 as a possible D gene (6 bases). The CDR3 extends over 11 amino acids. Germline CDR1 and CDR2: SNHLY and FYNNEI. In DNA form, the CDR3 reads TGTGCCTGCAGGGGCAACACTGAAGCTTTCTTT. This translates into CACRGNTEAFF.

This clonotype was counted at least ten times. The chain couples TRBV20-1 to TRBJ2-1, with D unclear. Trimming stripped 0 bases from V and 1 base from J, with 13 bases between. This CDR3 has 16 residues. Germline CDR1 reads DFQATT; CDR2 reads SNEGSKA (reference sequence). For the CDR3, the DNA is TGCAGTGCTAGAGATATCCAGACCCAATCCTACAATGAGCAGTTCTTC. Encoded protein: CSARDIQTQSYNEQFF.

The table lists this clonotype with many counts. This chain joins TRBV2 and TRBJ2-7, with 9 bases matching TRBD1. Germline V CDR1 and CDR2: SNHLY, FYNNEI. The CDR3 spans 14 residues. The J segment lost 3 bases and the V segment lost 1 base, leaving 1 base of the junction unmatched. The chain's CDR3 is CASSEGTGDYEQYF. CDR3 in DNA: TGTGCCAGCAGTGAAGGGACAGGGGACTACGAGCAGTACTTC.

This clonotype showed up just a few times. The chain recombines TRBV18 with TRBJ2-7; TRBD1 or TRBD2 may be the D gene (5 bases each). V was trimmed by 2 bases and J by 6 bases, leaving 14 bases between them. This CDR3 comprises 14 residues. Germline V gene lookup returns CDR1 KGHSH and CDR2 LQKENI. The CDR3 region is CASSPSGAYGEQYF. In DNA, the CDR3 is TGTGCCAGCTCACCATCCGGGGCCTACGGCGAGCAGTACTTC. Full variable domain (missing parts from reference TRBV18 and TRBJ2-7): NAGVMQNPRHLVRRRGQEARLRCSPMKGHSHVYWYRQLPEEGLKFMVYLQKENIIDESGMPKERFSAEFPKEGPSILRIQQVVRGDSAAYFCASSPSGAYGEQYFGPGTRLTVT.

This clonotype was seen only a few times. CDR3 sequence reads: CASSPGTSDTQYF. CDR3 in DNA: TGTGCCAGCTCACCCGGGACTTCAGATACGCAGTATTTT. J is TRBJ2-3 and V is TRBV18; perhaps TRBD2 as D (6 bases). V shed 3 bases and J shed 4 bases, with 8 bases lying between them. This CDR3 has 13 residues. Germline V gives CDR1 KGHSH, CDR2 LQKENI.

The chain recombines TRBV18 with TRBJ2-7; D is possibly TRBD1 (6 bases). V gave up 2 bases and J gave up 2 bases, with 7 bases separating them. This CDR3 is 13 amino acids long. Germline CDR1 and CDR2: KGHSH and LQKENI. Here the CDR3 DNA reads TGTGCCAGCTCACCAACAGGGACCTACGAGCAGTACTTC. This encodes CASSPTGTYEQYF.

This clonotype was recorded a few times. This chain uses TRBV6-4 with TRBJ2-1, with TRBD2 matching over 11 bases. Germline-derived CDR1 and CDR2 are MRHNA and SNTAGT. This CDR3 region has 15 residues. V trimming: 3 bases; J trimming: 3 bases; junction bases outside the gene matches: 1. The CDR3 nucleotides read TGTGCCAGCAGTGAACTAGCGGGAGACTACAATGAGCAGTTCTTC. It yields the protein CASSELAGDYNEQFF.

This clonotype was detected a few times. This chain connects TRBV28 to TRBJ1-1; perhaps TRBD1 as D (6 bases). The CDR3 is made up of 17 amino acids. With 2 bases removed from V and 3 bases from J, the gap between germline ends came to 19 bases. Per the germline V gene, CDR1 is MDHEN and CDR2 is SYDVKM. Here the CDR3 reads CASSLPPTWPGDTEAFF. The CDR3 DNA is TGTGCCAGCAGTTTACCTCCTACGTGGCCAGGGGACACTGAAGCTTTCTTT.

Many counts were recorded for this clonotype. The chain couples TRBV7-9 to TRBJ2-1, with 8 bases that match TRBD2. The V and J ends lost 2 bases and 9 bases, in that order; junction bases with no gene match: 9. This CDR3 comprises 15 residues. CDR1 SEHNR and CDR2 FQNEAQ come from the germline V gene (reference sequence). The CDR3 protein is CASSLTVREGPEQFF. The DNA for the CDR3 is TGTGCCAGCAGCTTAACGGTCCGGGAGGGCCCTGAGCAGTTCTTC.

This sequence joins TRBV19 and TRBJ1-6; 7 bases are a match to TRBD1. This CDR3 is built from 12 residues. Germline V gene sequence: CDR1 LNHDA, CDR2 SQIVND (reference sequence). V lost 6 bases, J lost 11 bases, and 4 bases stayed unmatched. The CDR3 sequence is CASRTGQTPLHF. The CDR3 coding sequence is TGTGCCAGTAGGACGGGACAGACACCCCTCCACTTT.

This chain connects TRBV3-1 to TRBJ2-1; 7 positions agree with TRBD2. This CDR3 is built from 16 residues. Germline-derived CDR1 and CDR2 are LGHDT and YNNKEL (reference sequence). Unmatched junction bases numbered 7, after V lost 0 bases and J lost 5 bases. CDR3 nucleotide sequence: TGTGCCAGCAGCCAAGAAGTAGGTCTAGCGGACAATGAGCAGTTCTTC. It specifies CASSQEVGLADNEQFF.

The chain combines TRBV11-3 with TRBJ2-1; a weak D match, TRBD2 (7 bases). Germline CDR1 and CDR2: SGHNT and YENEEA. V dropped 2 bases and J dropped 9 bases, with 14 bases sitting between them. CDR3 length: 14 amino acids. In nucleotides, the CDR3 is TGTGCCAGCAGCTTACCAGGGGAGGGCGGTGAGCAGTTCTTC. Its protein is CASSLPGEGGEQFF.

This clonotype was detected only a few times. The chain uses TRBV29-1 and TRBJ2-1; 8 nucleotides line up with TRBD2. V shed 6 bases, J shed 5 bases, and the junction held 6 bases outside the gene matches. CDR3 length: 13 residues. Germline-derived CDR1 and CDR2 are SQVTM and ANQGSEA. CDR3 protein: CSVSISGNNEQFF. CDR3 DNA: TGCAGCGTCTCAATTAGCGGGAACAATGAGCAGTTCTTC.

This clonotype appeared many times. This chain links TRBV5-4 with TRBJ2-6, with D maybe TRBD2 (6 bases). Germline CDR1 reads SGHNT; CDR2 reads YYREEE (reference sequence). The CDR3 covers 18 residues. Trimming left V 5 bases short and J 0 bases short, with 18 bases between. The CDR3, as DNA: TGTGCCAGCAGTAAAAGGGGCGGGGTAAGCTCTGGGGCCAACGTCCTGACTTTC. Amino acid sequence: CASSKRGGVSSGANVLTF.

The table lists this clonotype with a few counts. V and J are TRBV9 and TRBJ2-7; 12 bases are a match to TRBD2. Germline V gene lookup returns CDR1 SGDLS and CDR2 YYNGEE. The CDR3 sequence is 15 residues long. The ends lost 2 bases at V and 2 bases at J; junction bases unmatched: 2. The CDR3, as DNA: TGTGCCAGCAGCGTGGGACTAGCGGGTCCCTACGAGCAGTACTTC. This codes for CASSVGLAGPYEQYF.

This clonotype is medium-sized in the sample. CDR3: CSAPVVAGGYEQYF. The CDR3 DNA follows: TGCAGTGCCCCCGTGGTAGCGGGAGGCTACGAGCAGTACTTC. J is TRBJ2-7 and V is TRBV20-1, with 10 bases aligning to TRBD2. CDR1 DFQATT and CDR2 SNEGSKA come from the germline V gene (reference sequence). Trimming removed 6 bases from V and 3 bases from J; junction bases left unmatched: 8. The CDR3 has 14 amino acids.

Many counts were recorded for this clonotype. V usage is TRBV6-4 and J usage is TRBJ2-1; TRBD2 might be the D (6 bases). V dropped 4 bases and J dropped 4 bases, with 17 bases sitting between them. Germline lookup yields CDR1 MRHNA and CDR2 SNTAGT. The CDR3 consists of 16 residues. The CDR3 coding sequence is TGTGCCAGCAGTGGACCACGGGACTGGCCATACAATGAGCAGTTCTTC. This translates into CASSGPRDWPYNEQFF.

This clonotype was detected a few times. This chain links TRBV6-5 with TRBJ2-7; tentatively, D is TRBD1 (5 bases). From germline, CDR1 is MNHEY and CDR2 SVGAGI. The V and J ends lost 2 bases and 4 bases respectively, with 24 bases between them. This CDR3 is 18 amino acids long. CDR3 protein: CASSYALPQAGTAYEQYF. DNA of the CDR3: TGTGCCAGCAGTTACGCGCTCCCACAGGCAGGCACCGCATACGAGCAGTACTTC.